These 17 T cell receptor beta chains share one sample of origin, sequenced in a study of neurological immune-mediated disorders. TCRdb re-called the 5' RACE reads through MiXCR, storing one row per CDR3 protein. Among some 4,500 distinct CDR3 sequences listed, more than 20% were seen once. Input material: CD8+ T cells from blood. Receptor source: a woman in her sixties or seventies with HTLV-1-associated myelopathy (HAM/TSP).

By sample fraction, this clonotype is medium-sized. The J gene is TRBJ2-3, the V gene TRBV20-1, with a tentative D call TRBD1 (7 bases). V lost 2 bases to trimming and J lost 6 bases, with 21 bases between them. The CDR3 is made up of 16 amino acids. The germline V gene encodes CDR1 DFQATT and CDR2 SNEGSKA (reference sequence). In DNA, the CDR3 is TGCAGTGCTAGAAGAGAGGGACAGCGGGTGCGTGATACGCAGTATTTT. Its protein is CSARREGQRVRDTQYF.

This clonotype was observed many times. The chain carries TRBV6-2 or TRBV6-3 and TRBJ2-3; perhaps TRBD1 as D (6 bases). V was trimmed by 2 bases and J by 2 bases, leaving 14 bases between them. Looked up from germline, CDR1 is MNHEY and CDR2 is SVGEGT. This CDR3 has 16 amino acids. For the CDR3, the DNA is TGTGCCAGCAGTTACCCAGACAGGTATTCCACAGATACGCAGTATTTT. This gives the protein CASSYPDRYSTDTQYF.

This clonotype is medium-sized by share. The J gene is TRBJ2-1, the V gene TRBV6-2 or TRBV6-3, with TRBD2 matching over 11 bases. Germline values: CDR1 MNHEY, CDR2 SVGEGT. This CDR3 has 16 amino acids. The junction had 9 bases not matched to a gene; V was cut back by 6 bases and J by 5 bases. The CDR3 protein is CASSAQLAGDDNEQFF. As DNA, the CDR3 is TGTGCCAGCAGCGCTCAACTAGCGGGGGATGACAATGAGCAGTTCTTC.

Many counts were recorded for this clonotype. The chain couples TRBV29-1 to TRBJ1-1, with D tentatively TRBD1 (5 bases). The germline CDR1 and CDR2 sequences are SQVTM and ANQGSEA. V was shortened by 6 bases and J by 5 bases, with 7 bases between the two germline ends. There are 10 residues in the CDR3. In DNA, the CDR3 is TGCAGCGTGGGGGGGACTGAAGCTTTCTTT. Translated: CSVGGTEAFF.

This clonotype ranks as medium-sized. V and J are TRBV10-2 and TRBJ2-3, with a possible D match to TRBD1 (5 bases). The germline V gene encodes CDR1 WSHSY and CDR2 SAAADI. V dropped 6 bases and J dropped 1 base, with 5 bases sitting between them. The CDR3 extends over 12 amino acids. The CDR3 nucleotides are TGCGCCAGCAGGACAGGCACAGATACGCAGTATTTT. It translates to CASRTGTDTQYF.

This clonotype was counted many times. This rearrangement joins TRBV27 to TRBJ2-7; D is possibly TRBD1 (5 bases). Germline values: CDR1 MNHEY, CDR2 SMNVEV (reference sequence). The CDR3 has 14 amino acids. V lost 0 bases and J lost 4, with 10 bases in between. The CDR3 protein is CASSLSATGYEQYF. The DNA of the CDR3 is TGTGCCAGCAGTTTATCGGCCACAGGTTACGAGCAGTACTTC.

This clonotype was counted at least ten times. The chain carries TRBV14 and TRBJ1-1, with TRBD1 as a possible D gene (5 bases). Germline CDR1 reads SGHDN; CDR2 reads FVKESK. Trimming removed 4 bases at V and 7 bases at J, with 16 bases between. The CDR3 is 14 amino acids. This chain's CDR3 is CASSLYQGTDEAFF. In DNA form, the CDR3 reads TGTGCCAGCAGCCTCTATCAAGGGACTGATGAAGCTTTCTTT. Combining the CDR3 with reference TRBV14 and TRBJ1-1 gives the whole variable domain EAGVTQFPSHSVIEKGQTVTLRCDPISGHDNLYWYRRVMGKEIKFLLHFVKESKQDESGMPNNRFLAERTGGTYSTLKVQPAELEDSGVYFCASSLYQGTDEAFFGQGTRLTVV.

The table lists this clonotype with many counts. The chain carries TRBV13 and TRBJ1-2; D is ambiguous. The V end lost 5 bases, the J end lost 7 bases, and 8 bases lay between the germline ends. The CDR3 sequence is 11 residues long. CDR1 is PRHDT and CDR2 is FYEKMQ in the germline V gene (reference sequence). The CDR3 protein is CASSLLGGYTF. The CDR3 bases are TGTGCCAGCAGCCTCCTGGGTGGCTACACCTTC. The full variable domain, with the rest looked up from reference TRBV13 and TRBJ1-2, is AAGVIQSPRHLIKEKRETATLKCYPIPRHDTVYWYQQGPGQDPQFLISFYEKMQSDKGSIPDRFSAQQFSDYHSELNMSSLELGDSALYFCASSLLGGYTFGSGTRLTVV.

This rearrangement joins TRBV5-5 to TRBJ1-1; D unclear. V lost 3 bases to trimming and J lost 0 bases, with 18 bases between them. Germline assignment: CDR1 SGHKS and CDR2 YYEKEE (reference sequence). This CDR3 region has 17 residues. In DNA form, the CDR3 reads TGTGCCAGCAGCTCGGACCCGGGCGACCCCATGAACACTGAAGCTTTCTTT. Translation: CASSSDPGDPMNTEAFF.

The chain is built from TRBV7-9 and TRBJ2-7; D not certain. Trimming removed 5 bases at V and 2 bases at J, with 13 bases between. Germline CDR1 is SEHNR and CDR2 is FQNEAQ (reference sequence). The CDR3 runs 14 residues. The CDR3 nucleotides read TGTGCCAGCAGCCGAAGTGCAGGCCCCTACGAGCAGTACTTC. As protein: CASSRSAGPYEQYF.

The chain carries TRBV29-1 and TRBJ2-5; TRBD2 might be the D (6 bases). The germline V gene encodes CDR1 SQVTM and CDR2 ANQGSEA. This CDR3 has 12 residues. Trimming took 6 bases from V and 7 from J, leaving 15 bases between them. CDR3 DNA: TGCAGCGTGACGGGACTTTCGGGGACCCAGTACTTC. Translating it yields CSVTGLSGTQYF.

In its sample, this clonotype is medium-sized (0.01 to 0.1%). This chain joins TRBV14 and TRBJ1-4; TRBD1 matches 8 bases. Germline V gene sequence: CDR1 SGHDN, CDR2 FVKESK. Germline trimming cut 4 bases from V and 6 bases from J; bases unmatched to any gene: 10. The CDR3 contains 16 residues. CDR3 bases: TGTGCCAGCAGCCGTAGGACAGGGAATGGTGATGAAAAACTGTTTTTT. Residues: CASSRRTGNGDEKLFF.

This clonotype was counted at least ten times. The chain recombines TRBV27 with TRBJ2-7, with D unresolved. V dropped 6 bases and J dropped 2 bases, with 17 bases sitting between them. The length of the CDR3 is 15 residues. Germline CDR1 MNHEY, CDR2 SMNVEV (reference sequence). The CDR3 spells CASSPSEYNPYEQYF. The CDR3 bases are TGTGCCAGCAGCCCCTCGGAGTATAATCCCTACGAGCAGTACTTC.

Sample share makes this clonotype medium-sized (0.01 to 0.1%). The V call is TRBV2, the J call TRBJ2-1; TRBD1 matches 8 bases. The CDR3 covers 16 residues. The V gene's germline CDR1 is SNHLY and CDR2 FYNNEI. Germline trimming cut 7 bases from V and 8 bases from J; bases unmatched to any gene: 16. CDR3 amino acids: CASTYDGTGHFDEQFF. CDR3 DNA sequence: TGTGCCAGCACCTATGACGGGACAGGTCATTTTGATGAGCAGTTCTTC. The full variable domain, completed using reference TRBV2 and TRBJ2-1, is EPEVTQTPSHQVTQMGQEVILRCVPISNHLYFYWYRQILGQKVEFLVSFYNNEISEKSEIFDDQFSVERPDGSNFTLKIRSTKLEDSAMYFCASTYDGTGHFDEQFFGPGTRLTVL.

This clonotype is labeled medium-sized. The CDR3 DNA reads TGTGCCAGCAGCTACCTCTCCTACGAGCAGTACTTC. Its translation: CASSYLSYEQYF. J is TRBJ2-7 and V is TRBV5-5; D ambiguous. The ends were cut back, 3 bases at V and 0 bases at J, with 4 bases in the middle. The CDR3 length is 12 residues. The germline V gene encodes CDR1 SGHKS and CDR2 YYEKEE (reference sequence).

This clonotype ranks as medium-sized (0.01 to 0.1%). This chain links TRBV10-3 with TRBJ2-1; 13 bases match TRBD2. Losses at the gene ends were 5 bases for V and 3 bases for J; bases not matched to a gene: 10. The CDR3 consists of 18 residues. Germline V gene sequence: CDR1 ENHRY, CDR2 SYGVKD. CDR3 nucleotide sequence: TGTGCCATCAGTAAGGGAGGGACTAGCGGGAATTACTACAATGAGCAGTTCTTC. Translation gives CAISKGGTSGNYYNEQFF.

V and J are TRBV30 and TRBJ2-7; TRBD1 might be the D (6 bases). Per germline, CDR1 GTSNPN and CDR2 SVGIG (reference sequence). The CDR3 sequence is 11 residues long. V lost 2 bases and J 7 bases, leaving 9 bases between the germline ends. The CDR3 spells CAWSPTGEQYF. The CDR3 region has the DNA TGTGCCTGGAGTCCTACAGGGGAGCAGTACTTC.